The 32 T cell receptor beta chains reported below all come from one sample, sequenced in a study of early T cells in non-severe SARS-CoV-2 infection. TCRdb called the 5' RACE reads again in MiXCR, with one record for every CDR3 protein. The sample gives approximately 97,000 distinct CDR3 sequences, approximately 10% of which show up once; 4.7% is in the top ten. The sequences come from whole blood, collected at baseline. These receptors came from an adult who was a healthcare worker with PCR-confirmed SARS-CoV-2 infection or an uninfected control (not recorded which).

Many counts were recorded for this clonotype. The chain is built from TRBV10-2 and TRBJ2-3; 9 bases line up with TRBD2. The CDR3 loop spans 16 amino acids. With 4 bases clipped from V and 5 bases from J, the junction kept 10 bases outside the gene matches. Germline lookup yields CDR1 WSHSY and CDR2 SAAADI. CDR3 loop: CASSARTSATGDTQYF. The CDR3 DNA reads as TGCGCCAGCAGTGCCCGGACTAGCGCTACCGGAGATACGCAGTATTTT.

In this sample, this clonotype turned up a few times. For the CDR3, the DNA is TGTGCCAGCAGCCCCATGCTAGTGCCGAATGAGCAGTTCTTC. As protein: CASSPMLVPNEQFF. The chain is built from TRBV6-1 and TRBJ2-1; D is ambiguous. V lost 6 bases and J lost 7, with 16 bases in between. Germline assignment: CDR1 MNHNS and CDR2 SASEGT. The CDR3 extends over 14 amino acids.

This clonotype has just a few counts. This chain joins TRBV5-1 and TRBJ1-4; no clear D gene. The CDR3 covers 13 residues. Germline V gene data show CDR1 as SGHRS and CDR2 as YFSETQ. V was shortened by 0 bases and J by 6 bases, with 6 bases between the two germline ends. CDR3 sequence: CASSLGTYEKLFF. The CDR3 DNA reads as TGCGCCAGCAGCTTGGGAACATATGAAAAACTGTTTTTT.

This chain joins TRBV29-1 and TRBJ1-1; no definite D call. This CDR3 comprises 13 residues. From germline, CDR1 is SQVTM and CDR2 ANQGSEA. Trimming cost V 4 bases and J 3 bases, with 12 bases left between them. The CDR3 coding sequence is TGCAGCGTTGGTCGCTTTAAGGACACTGAAGCTTTCTTT. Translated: CSVGRFKDTEAFF.

The CDR3 region is CASSLQGAYGYTF. The DNA of the CDR3 is TGTGCCAGCAGTTTACAGGGCGCTTATGGCTACACCTTC. The rearrangement links TRBV2 to TRBJ1-2, with D possibly being TRBD1 (6 bases). V dropped 5 bases and J dropped 5 bases, with 12 bases sitting between them. This CDR3 contains 13 residues. The germline V gene has CDR1 SNHLY and CDR2 FYNNEI.

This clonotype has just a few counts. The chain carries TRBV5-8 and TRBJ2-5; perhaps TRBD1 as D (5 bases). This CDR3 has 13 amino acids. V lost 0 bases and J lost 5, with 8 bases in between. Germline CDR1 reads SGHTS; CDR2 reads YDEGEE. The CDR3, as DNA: TGTGCCAGCAGCTTGGAAAGGGGTGAGACCCAGTACTTC. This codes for CASSLERGETQYF.

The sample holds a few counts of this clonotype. The CDR3: CASSPGRGHYGYTF. DNA for the CDR3: TGTGCCAGCAGCCCCGGTCGGGGGCACTATGGCTACACCTTC. The chain has TRBV3-1 and TRBJ1-2; tentative D call: TRBD1 (6 bases). Germline lookup yields CDR1 LGHDT and CDR2 YNNKEL (reference sequence). This CDR3 region has 14 residues. V lost 4 bases to trimming and J lost 3 bases, with 12 bases between them.

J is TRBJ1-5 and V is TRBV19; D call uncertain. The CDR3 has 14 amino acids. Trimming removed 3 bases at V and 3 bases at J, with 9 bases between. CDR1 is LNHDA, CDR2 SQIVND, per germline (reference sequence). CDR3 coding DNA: TGTGCCAGTAGTATGAGGCAGAACAATCAGCCCCAGCATTTT. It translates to CASSMRQNNQPQHF.

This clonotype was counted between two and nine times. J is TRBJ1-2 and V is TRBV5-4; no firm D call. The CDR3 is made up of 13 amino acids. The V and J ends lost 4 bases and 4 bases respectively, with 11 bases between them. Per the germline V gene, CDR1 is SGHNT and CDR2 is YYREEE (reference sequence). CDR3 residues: CASSTGKSYGYTF. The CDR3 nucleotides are TGTGCCAGCAGCACTGGCAAGAGCTATGGCTACACCTTC.

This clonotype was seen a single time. CDR3 region: CASSSPSSSLGTDTQYF. CDR3 coding DNA: TGCGCCAGCAGTTCTCCTTCCTCTTCCTTGGGCACAGATACGCAGTATTTT. The chain uses TRBV10-2 and TRBJ2-3; no clear D gene. Trimming shortened V by 5 bases and J by 1 base, and 19 bases separated the two germline ends. The CDR3 has 17 amino acids. The germline V gene has CDR1 WSHSY and CDR2 SAAADI.

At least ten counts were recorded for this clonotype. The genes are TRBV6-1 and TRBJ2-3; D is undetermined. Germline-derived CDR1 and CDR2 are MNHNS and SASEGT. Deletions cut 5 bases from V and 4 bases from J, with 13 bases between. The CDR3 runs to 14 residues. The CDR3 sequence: CASSPEAPSDTQYF. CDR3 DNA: TGTGCCAGCAGTCCCGAGGCCCCCTCAGATACGCAGTATTTT.

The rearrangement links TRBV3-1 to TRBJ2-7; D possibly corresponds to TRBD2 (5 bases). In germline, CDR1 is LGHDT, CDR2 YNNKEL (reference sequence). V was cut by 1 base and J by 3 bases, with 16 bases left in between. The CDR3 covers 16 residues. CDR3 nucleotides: TGTGCCAGCAGCCAAGGGAGGAACCCTGGGATCTACGAGCAGTACTTC. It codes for CASSQGRNPGIYEQYF.

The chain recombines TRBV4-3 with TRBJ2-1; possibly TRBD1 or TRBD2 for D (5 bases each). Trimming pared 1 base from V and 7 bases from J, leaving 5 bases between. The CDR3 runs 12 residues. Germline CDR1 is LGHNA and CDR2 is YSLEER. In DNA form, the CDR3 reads TGCGCCAGCAGCCAAGGGGGGAATGAGCAGTTCTTC. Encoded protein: CASSQGGNEQFF.

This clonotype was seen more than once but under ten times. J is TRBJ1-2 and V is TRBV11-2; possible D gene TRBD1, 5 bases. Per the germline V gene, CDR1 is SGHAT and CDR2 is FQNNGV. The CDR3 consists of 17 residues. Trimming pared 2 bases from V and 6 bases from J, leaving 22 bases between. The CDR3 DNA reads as TGTGCCAGCAGCTTAAGTATCGCAGGGCGCGCGCGGGATGGCTACACCTTC. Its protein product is CASSLSIAGRARDGYTF.

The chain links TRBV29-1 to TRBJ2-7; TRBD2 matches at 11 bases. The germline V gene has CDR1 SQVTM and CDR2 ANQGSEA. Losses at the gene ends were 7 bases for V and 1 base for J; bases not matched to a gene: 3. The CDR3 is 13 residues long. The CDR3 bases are TGCAGCGCCCGACTAGCGGGATCCTACGAGCAGTACTTC. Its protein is CSARLAGSYEQYF.

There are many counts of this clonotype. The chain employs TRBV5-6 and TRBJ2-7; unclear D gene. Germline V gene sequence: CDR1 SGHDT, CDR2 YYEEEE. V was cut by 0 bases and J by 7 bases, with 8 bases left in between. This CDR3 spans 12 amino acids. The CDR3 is CASSLVGREQYF. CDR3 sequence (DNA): TGTGCCAGCAGCTTGGTCGGAAGAGAGCAGTACTTC.

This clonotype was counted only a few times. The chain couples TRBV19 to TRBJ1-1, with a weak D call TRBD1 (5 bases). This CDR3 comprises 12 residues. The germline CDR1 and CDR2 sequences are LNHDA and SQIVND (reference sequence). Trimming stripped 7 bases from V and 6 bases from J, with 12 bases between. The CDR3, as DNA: TGTGCCAGTACGGGGGTAGTCTCTGAAGCTTTCTTT. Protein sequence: CASTGVVSEAFF. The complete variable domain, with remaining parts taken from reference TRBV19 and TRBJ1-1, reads DGGITQSPKYLFRKEGQNVTLSCEQNLNHDAMYWYRQDPGQGLRLIYYSQIVNDFQKGDIAEGYSVSREKKESFPLTVTSAQKNPTAFYLCASTGVVSEAFFGQGTRLTVV.

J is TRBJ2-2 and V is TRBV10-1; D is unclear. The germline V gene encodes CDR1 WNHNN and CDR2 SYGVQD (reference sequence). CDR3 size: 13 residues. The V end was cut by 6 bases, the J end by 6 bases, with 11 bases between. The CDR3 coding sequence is TGCGCCAGCAGCTTGAGTTTTTCCGGGGAGCTGTTTTTT. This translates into CASSLSFSGELFF.

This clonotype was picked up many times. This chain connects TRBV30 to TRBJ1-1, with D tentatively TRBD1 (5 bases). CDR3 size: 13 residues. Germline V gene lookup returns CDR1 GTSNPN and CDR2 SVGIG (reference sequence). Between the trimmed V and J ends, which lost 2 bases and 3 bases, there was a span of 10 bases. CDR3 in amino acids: CAWSWGTDTEAFF. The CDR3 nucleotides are TGTGCCTGGAGTTGGGGGACGGACACTGAAGCTTTCTTT. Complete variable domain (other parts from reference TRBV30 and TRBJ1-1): SQTIHQWPATLVQPVGSPLSLECTVEGTSNPNLYWYRQAAGRGLQLLFYSVGIGQISSEVPQNLSASRPQDRQFILSSKKLLLSDSGFYLCAWSWGTDTEAFFGQGTRLTVV.

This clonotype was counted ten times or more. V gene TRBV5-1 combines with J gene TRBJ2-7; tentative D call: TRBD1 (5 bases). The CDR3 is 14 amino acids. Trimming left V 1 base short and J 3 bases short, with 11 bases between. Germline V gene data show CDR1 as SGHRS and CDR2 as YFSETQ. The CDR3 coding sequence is TGCGCCAGCAGCTTGTGGGGCCCTAACTACGAGCAGTACTTC. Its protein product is CASSLWGPNYEQYF.

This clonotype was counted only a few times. Written as DNA, the CDR3 is TGTGCCAGCAGAGTGACAGGGAGGGACGAGCAGTACTTC. Protein sequence: CASRVTGRDEQYF. The chain couples TRBV3-1 to TRBJ2-7, with D perhaps assigned TRBD1 or TRBD2 (7 bases each). Germline CDR1 is LGHDT and CDR2 is YNNKEL (reference sequence). Trimming removed 6 bases from V and 5 bases from J, with 14 bases in between. This CDR3 has 13 amino acids.

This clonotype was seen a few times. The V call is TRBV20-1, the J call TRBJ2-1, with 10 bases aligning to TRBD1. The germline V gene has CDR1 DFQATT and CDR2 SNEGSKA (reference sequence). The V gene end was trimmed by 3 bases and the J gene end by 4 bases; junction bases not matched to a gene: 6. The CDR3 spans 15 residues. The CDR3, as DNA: TGCAGTGCTAGTTCGAGGGACAGGGGATACAATGAGCAGTTCTTC. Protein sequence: CSASSRDRGYNEQFF.

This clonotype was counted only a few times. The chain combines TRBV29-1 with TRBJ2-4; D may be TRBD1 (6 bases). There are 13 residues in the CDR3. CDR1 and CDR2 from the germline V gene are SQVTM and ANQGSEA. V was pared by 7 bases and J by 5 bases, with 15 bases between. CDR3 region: CSARTGSQNIQYF. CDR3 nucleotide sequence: TGCAGCGCCCGAACAGGGTCCCAAAACATTCAGTACTTC. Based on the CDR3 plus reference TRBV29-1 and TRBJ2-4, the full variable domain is SAVISQKPSRDICQRGTSLTIQCQVDSQVTMMFWYRQQPGQSLTLIATANQGSEATYESGFVIDKFPISRPNLTFSTLTVSNMSPEDSSIYLCSARTGSQNIQYFGAGTRLSVL.

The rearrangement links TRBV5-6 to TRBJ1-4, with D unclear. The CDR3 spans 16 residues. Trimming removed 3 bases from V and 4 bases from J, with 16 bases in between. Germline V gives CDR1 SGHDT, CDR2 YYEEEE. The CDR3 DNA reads TGTGCCAGCAGCTCACCCAGTGGCAGAAATAATGAAAAACTGTTTTTT. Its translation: CASSSPSGRNNEKLFF.

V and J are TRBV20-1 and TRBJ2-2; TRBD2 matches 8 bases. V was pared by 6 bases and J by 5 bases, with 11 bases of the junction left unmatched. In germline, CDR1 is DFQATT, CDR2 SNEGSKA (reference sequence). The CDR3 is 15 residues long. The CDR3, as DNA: TGCAGTGCGGCCAGCGGGACTAGAGTTACCGGGGAGCTGTTTTTT. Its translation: CSAASGTRVTGELFF.

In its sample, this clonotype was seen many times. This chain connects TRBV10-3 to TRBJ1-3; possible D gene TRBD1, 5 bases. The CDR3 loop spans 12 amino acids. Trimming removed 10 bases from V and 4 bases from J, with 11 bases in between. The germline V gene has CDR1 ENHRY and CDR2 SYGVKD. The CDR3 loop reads CATSQGGNTIYF. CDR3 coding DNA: TGTGCCACCTCCCAGGGAGGAAACACCATATATTTT.

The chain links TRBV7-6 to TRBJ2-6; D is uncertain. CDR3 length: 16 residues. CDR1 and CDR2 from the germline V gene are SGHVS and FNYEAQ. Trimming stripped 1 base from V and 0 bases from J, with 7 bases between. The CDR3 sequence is CASSLGSYSGANVLTF. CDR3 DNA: TGTGCCAGCAGCTTAGGGAGCTACTCTGGGGCCAACGTCCTGACTTTC.

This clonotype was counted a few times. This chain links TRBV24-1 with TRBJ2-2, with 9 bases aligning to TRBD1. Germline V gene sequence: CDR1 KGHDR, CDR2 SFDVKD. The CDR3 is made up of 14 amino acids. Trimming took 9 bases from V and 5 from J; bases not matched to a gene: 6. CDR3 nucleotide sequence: TGTGCCACCGAGGGACAGGGTAATACCGGGGAGCTGTTTTTT. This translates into CATEGQGNTGELFF.

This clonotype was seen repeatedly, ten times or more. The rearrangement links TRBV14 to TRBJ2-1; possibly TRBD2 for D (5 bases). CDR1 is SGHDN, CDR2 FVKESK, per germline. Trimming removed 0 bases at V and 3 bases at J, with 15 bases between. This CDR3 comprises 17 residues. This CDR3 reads CASSQDPLSGVYNEQFF. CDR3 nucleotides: TGTGCCAGCAGCCAAGATCCCCTGAGCGGAGTCTACAATGAGCAGTTCTTC.

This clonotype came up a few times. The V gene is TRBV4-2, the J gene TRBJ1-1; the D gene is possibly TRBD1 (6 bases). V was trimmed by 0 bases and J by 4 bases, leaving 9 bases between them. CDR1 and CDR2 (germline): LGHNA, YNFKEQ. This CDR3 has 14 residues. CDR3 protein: CASSQDEGGTEAFF. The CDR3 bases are TGTGCCAGCAGCCAAGATGAGGGGGGCACTGAAGCTTTCTTT.

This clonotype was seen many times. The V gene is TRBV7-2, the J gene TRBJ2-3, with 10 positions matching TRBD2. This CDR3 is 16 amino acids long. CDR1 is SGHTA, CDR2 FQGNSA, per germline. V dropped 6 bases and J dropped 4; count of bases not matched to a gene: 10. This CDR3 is CASSQSGRAISDTQYF. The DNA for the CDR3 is TGTGCCAGCAGTCAAAGCGGGAGGGCCATATCAGATACGCAGTATTTT.

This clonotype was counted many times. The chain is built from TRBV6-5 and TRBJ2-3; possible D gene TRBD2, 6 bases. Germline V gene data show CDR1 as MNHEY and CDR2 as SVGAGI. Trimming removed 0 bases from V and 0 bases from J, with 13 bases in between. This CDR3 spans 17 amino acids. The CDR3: CASSYSGPEGSTDTQYF. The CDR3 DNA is TGTGCCAGCAGTTACTCGGGTCCGGAGGGAAGCACAGATACGCAGTATTTT.